This T cell receptor beta chain came from a study of cytomegalovirus exposure and HLA in healthy donors. The trim removed 0 bases at V and 4 bases at J, leaving 3 bases unmatched. This CDR3 has 17 residues. CDR1 and CDR2 (germline): WSHSY, SAAADI. Researchers ran the PCR with 60 Vbeta and 13 Jbeta primers. TCRdb's copy holds only in-frame clones and misses some; the assay was immunoSEQ multiplex PCR. The sample consists of around 190,000 clones, approximately 86% of them appearing once. This chain connects TRBV10-2 to TRBJ2-1; 13 bases align to TRBD2. The TCR originated in a woman aged 30 to 39 in good health and CMV-seronegative. Sequencing was carried out using PBMCs. The CDR3 DNA follows: TGCGCCAGCAGTGAGTCCGGGACTAGCGGGGTATACAATGAGCAGTTCTTC. Translated, it gives CASSESGTSGVYNEQFF.